This T cell receptor (beta chain) was observed in a study of shared clonotypes between healthy human individuals. Study-level points and caveats: Lower generation probabilities were found for non-shared clonotypes than for those shared by all four donors.

Clones were read by immunoSEQ multiplex PCR, and TCRdb kept only the in-frame ones, dropping some. Here the sample spans roughly 2,300,000 clones, roughly 92% being singletons. Healthy and HIV-negative, the adult donors had no recent acute infections or vaccinations. This CDR3 comprises 17 residues. V was clipped by 5 bases and J by 3 bases, with 22 bases between them. Germline assignment: CDR1 MNHEY and CDR2 SMNVEV (reference sequence). On this clone: Antigen unknown.

This sequence joins TRBV27 and TRBJ2-5, with D perhaps matching TRBD1 (6 bases). This sequence was found in a man younger than 35 in good health. Some clones in this sample may be carry-over from other donors' samples. The specimen was naive CD4+ T cells from PBMCs. The subset here: CD45RA+ positively selected. The DNA for the CDR3 is TGTGCCAGCAGTCCCATACTCAAGACAGGCTCAGAAGAGACCCAGTACTTC. This encodes CASSPILKTGSEETQYF.